This T cell receptor (beta chain) emerged from a study of patients and donors after allogeneic stem cell transplantation. In its sample, this clonotype was seen a few times. TCRdb used MiXCR to reprocess the RT-PCR reads, holding one entry per CDR3 protein. The sample has 200,000 to 250,000 distinct CDR3 sequences, roughly an eighth seen once. Trimming took off 2 bases at V and 6 bases at J, with 8 bases between the two ends. This CDR3 spans 13 amino acids. Looked up from germline, CDR1 is MNHNY and CDR2 is SVGAGI (reference sequence). This receptor was obtained from a human donor who was either an allogeneic HSCT recipient or a stem cell or donor lymphocyte infusion donor (not recorded which). It is not recorded whose cells these are; they may come from a transplant donor. J is TRBJ2-4 and V is TRBV6-6; D possibly corresponds to TRBD1 (5 bases). Sequenced material: blood, either unsorted or a sorted T cell fraction (not recorded which). This chain's CDR3 is CASSYSQGNIQYF. CDR3 sequence (DNA): TGTGCCAGCAGTTACAGCCAGGGAAACATTCAGTACTTC.